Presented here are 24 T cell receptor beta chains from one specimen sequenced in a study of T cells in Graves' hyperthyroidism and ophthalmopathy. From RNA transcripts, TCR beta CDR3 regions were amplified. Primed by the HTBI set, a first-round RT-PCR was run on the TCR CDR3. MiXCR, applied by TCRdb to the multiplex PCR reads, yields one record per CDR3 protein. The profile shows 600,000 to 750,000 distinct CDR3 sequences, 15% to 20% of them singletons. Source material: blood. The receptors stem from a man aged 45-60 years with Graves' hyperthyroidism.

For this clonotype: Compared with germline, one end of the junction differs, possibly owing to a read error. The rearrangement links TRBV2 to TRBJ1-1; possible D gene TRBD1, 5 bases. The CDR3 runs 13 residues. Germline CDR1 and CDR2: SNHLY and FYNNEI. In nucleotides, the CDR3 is TGTGCCAGCAGTGAAGCCGGGGGAACTGAATCTTTCTTT. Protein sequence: CASSEAGGTESFF.

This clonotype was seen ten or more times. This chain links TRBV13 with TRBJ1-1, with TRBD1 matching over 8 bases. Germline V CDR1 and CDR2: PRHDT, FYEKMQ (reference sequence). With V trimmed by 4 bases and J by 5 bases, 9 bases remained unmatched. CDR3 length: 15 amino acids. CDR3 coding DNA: TGTGCCAGCAGCTCCAAGACAGGGGTTCGGACTGAAGCTTTCTTT. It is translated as CASSSKTGVRTEAFF.

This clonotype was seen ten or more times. The CDR3 loop is CASSQNWEQYF. In nucleotides, the CDR3 is TGTGCCAGCAGCCAGAATTGGGAGCAGTACTTC. The J gene is TRBJ2-7, the V gene TRBV28; D unresolved. The CDR3 runs to 11 residues. Germline V gene sequence: CDR1 MDHEN, CDR2 SYDVKM. Trimming removed 6 bases from V and 7 bases from J, with 10 bases in between.

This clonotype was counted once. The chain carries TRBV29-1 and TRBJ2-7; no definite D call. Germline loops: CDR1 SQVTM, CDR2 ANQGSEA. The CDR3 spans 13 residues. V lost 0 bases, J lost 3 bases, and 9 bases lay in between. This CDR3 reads CSVEDGSRYEQYF. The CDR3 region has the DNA TGCAGCGTTGAAGATGGCAGCCGCTACGAGCAGTACTTC.

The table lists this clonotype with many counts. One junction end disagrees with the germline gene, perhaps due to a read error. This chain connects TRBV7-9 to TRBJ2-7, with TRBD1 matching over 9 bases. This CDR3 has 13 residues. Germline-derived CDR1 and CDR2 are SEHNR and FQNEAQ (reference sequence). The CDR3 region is CANSLRTGAKQYF. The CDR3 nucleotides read TGTGCCAACAGCTTGAGGACAGGGGCAAAGCAGTACTTC.

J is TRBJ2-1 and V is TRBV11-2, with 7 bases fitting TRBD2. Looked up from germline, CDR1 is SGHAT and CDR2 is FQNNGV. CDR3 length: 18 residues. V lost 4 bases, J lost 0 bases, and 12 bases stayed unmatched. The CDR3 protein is CASSSYRGGSLSYNEQFF. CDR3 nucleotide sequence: TGTGCCAGCAGCTCCTATCGGGGAGGGAGTCTCTCCTACAATGAGCAGTTCTTC.

The CDR3 spells CASSLSWGYTF. The CDR3 DNA is TGTGCCAGCAGTTTATCCTGGGGCTACACCTTC. The chain joins TRBV12-3 or TRBV12-4 to TRBJ1-2; D not certain. V was pared by 2 bases and J by 8 bases, with 6 bases between. The CDR3 is 11 amino acids.

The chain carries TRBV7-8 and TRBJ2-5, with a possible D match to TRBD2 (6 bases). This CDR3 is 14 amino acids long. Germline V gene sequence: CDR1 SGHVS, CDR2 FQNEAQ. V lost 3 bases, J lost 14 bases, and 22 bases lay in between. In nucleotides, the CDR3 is TGTGCCAGCAGCTTTAGGGAACTAGTGGCTGCGGGATACTTC. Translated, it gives CASSFRELVAAGYF.

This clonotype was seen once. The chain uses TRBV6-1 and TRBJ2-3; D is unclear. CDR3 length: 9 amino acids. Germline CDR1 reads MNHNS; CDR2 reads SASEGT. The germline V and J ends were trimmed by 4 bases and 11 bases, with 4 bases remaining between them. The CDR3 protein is CASSGGQYF. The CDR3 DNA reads TGTGCCAGCAGTGGGGGGCAGTATTTT.

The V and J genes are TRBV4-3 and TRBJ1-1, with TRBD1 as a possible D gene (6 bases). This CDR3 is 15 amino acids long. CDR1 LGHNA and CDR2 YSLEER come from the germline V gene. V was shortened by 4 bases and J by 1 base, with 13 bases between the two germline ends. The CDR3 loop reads CASSRSGRGNTEAFF. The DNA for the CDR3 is TGCGCCAGCAGCCGAAGTGGCAGGGGGAACACTGAAGCTTTCTTT.

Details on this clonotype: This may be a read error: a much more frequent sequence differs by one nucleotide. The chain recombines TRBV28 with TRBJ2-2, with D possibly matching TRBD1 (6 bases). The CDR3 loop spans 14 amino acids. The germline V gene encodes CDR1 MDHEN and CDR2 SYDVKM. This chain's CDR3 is CAGSSGTHPGELFF. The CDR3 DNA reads TGTGCCGGCAGTTCGGGGACACACCCCGGGGAGCTGTTTTTT.

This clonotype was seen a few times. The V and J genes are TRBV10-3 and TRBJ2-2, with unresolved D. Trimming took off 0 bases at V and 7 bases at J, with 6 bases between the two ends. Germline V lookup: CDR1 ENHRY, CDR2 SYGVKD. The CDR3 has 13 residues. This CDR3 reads CAISESAGGELFF. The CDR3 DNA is TGTGCCATCAGTGAGTCTGCAGGCGGGGAGCTGTTTTTT.

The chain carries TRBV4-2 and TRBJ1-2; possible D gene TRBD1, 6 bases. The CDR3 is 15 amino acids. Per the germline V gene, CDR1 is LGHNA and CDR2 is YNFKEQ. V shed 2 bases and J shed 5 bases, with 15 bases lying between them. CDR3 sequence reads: CASSQHRDISYGYTF. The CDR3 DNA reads TGTGCCAGCAGCCAACACCGGGACATCAGTTATGGCTACACCTTC.

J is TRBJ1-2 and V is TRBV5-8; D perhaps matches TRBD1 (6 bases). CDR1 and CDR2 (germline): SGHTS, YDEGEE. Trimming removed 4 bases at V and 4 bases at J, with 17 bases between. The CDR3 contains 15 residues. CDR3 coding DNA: TGTGCCAGCAGCCCTCAGGGGACTTCAGGCTATGGCTACACCTTC. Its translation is CASSPQGTSGYGYTF.

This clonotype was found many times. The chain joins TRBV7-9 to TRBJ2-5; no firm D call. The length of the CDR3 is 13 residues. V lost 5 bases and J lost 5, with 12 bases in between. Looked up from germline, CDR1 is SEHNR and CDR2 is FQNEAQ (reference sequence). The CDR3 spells CASSKVSVETQYF. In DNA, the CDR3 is TGTGCCAGCAGCAAAGTGTCAGTTGAGACCCAGTACTTC.

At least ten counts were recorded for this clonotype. This CDR3 is CASSYRGPSSYEQYF. The CDR3 coding sequence is TGTGCCAGCTCTTATAGGGGTCCCAGCTCCTACGAGCAGTACTTC. The chain couples TRBV7-3 to TRBJ2-7; D possibly corresponds to TRBD1 (5 bases). V lost 8 bases and J 0 bases, leaving 17 bases between the germline ends. Per germline, CDR1 SGHTA and CDR2 FQGTGA. There are 15 residues in the CDR3.

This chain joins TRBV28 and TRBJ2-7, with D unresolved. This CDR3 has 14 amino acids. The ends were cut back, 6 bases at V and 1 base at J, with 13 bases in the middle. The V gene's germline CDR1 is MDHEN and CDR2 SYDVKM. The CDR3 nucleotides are TGTGCCAGCAGCGTACCAACAGCTTCCTACGAGCAGTACTTC. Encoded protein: CASSVPTASYEQYF. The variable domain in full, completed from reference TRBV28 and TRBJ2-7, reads DVKVTQSSRYLVKRTGEKVFLECVQDMDHENMFWYRQDPGLGLRLIYFSYDVKMKEKGDIPEGYSVSREKKERFSLILESASTNQTSMYLCASSVPTASYEQYFGPGTRLTVT.

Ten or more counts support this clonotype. The DNA for the CDR3 is TGTGCCAGCAGTGAATTAGGGGGAAGGGGCTTCCATGAAGCTTTCTTT. Residues: CASSELGGRGFHEAFF. The rearrangement uses TRBV25-1 and TRBJ1-1; possible D gene TRBD1, 6 bases. This CDR3 is built from 16 residues. The germline V gene encodes CDR1 MGHDK and CDR2 SYGVNS. V dropped 1 base and J dropped 7 bases, with 19 bases sitting between them.

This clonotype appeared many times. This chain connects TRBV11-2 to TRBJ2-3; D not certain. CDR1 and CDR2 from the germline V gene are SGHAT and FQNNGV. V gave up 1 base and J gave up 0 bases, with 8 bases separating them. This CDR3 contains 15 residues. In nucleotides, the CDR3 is TGTGCCAGCAGCTTAGGCCCGGGTAGCACAGATACGCAGTATTTT. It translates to CASSLGPGSTDTQYF.

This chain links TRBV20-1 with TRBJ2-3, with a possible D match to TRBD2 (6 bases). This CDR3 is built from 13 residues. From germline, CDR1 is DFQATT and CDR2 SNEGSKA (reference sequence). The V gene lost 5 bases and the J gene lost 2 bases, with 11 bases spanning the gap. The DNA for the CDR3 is TGCAGTGCTCCCGGGACTTACACAGATACGCAGTATTTT. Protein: CSAPGTYTDTQYF.

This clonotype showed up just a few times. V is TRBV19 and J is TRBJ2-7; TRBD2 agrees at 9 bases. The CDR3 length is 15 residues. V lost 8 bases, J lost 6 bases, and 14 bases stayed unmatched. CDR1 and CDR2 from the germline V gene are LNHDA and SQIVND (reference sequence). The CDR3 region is CASQAFASGTGEQYF. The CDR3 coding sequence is TGTGCCAGTCAGGCTTTTGCTAGCGGGACCGGCGAGCAGTACTTC.

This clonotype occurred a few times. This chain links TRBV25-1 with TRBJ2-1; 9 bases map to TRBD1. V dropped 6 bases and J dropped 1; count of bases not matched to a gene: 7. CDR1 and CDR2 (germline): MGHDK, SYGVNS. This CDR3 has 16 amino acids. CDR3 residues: CASRGQGLPSYNEQFF. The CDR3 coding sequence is TGTGCCAGCAGGGGACAGGGTCTCCCTTCCTACAATGAGCAGTTCTTC.

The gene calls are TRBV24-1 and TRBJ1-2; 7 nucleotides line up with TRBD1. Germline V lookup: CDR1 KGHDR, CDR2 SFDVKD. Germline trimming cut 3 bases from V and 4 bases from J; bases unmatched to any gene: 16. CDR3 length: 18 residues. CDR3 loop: CATSDKTGDPNPSYGYTF. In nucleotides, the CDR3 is TGTGCCACCAGTGATAAAACAGGGGACCCAAACCCCTCCTATGGCTACACCTTC.

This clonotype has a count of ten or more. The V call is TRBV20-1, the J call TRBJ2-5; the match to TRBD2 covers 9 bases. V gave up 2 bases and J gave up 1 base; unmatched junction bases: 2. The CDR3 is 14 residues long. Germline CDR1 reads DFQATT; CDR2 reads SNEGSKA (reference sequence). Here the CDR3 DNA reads TGCAGTGCTAGACTAGCGGGGATCCAAGAGACCCAGTACTTC. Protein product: CSARLAGIQETQYF.